These 4 T cell receptor beta chains originate from one sample sequenced in a study of prognosis after radiotherapy for stage I lung cancer. TCR beta CDR3 amplification from genomic DNA was performed by two-round multiplex PCR. TRBV and TRBJ genes each had their own specific primers in first-round PCR. TCRdb re-analysed the multiplex PCR reads in MiXCR, keeping a single row per CDR3 protein. The table records about 59,000 distinct CDR3 sequences, more than 20% of them present only once. The sequences come from PBMCs, collected before or after stereotactic body radiation therapy (not recorded which). These receptor sequences come from a donor over 45 with non-small cell lung cancer.

Of note for this clonotype: A much more abundant neighbour one base away suggests this may be a read error. The chain carries TRBV15 and TRBJ2-6; 10 positions agree with TRBD2. The CDR3 runs 20 residues. Germline V gene lookup returns CDR1 LNHNV and CDR2 YYDKDF (reference sequence). CDR3 DNA: TGTTCCACCAGCCGAGCGGGAGGGGGGGGCGCCGACTCTGGGGCCAACGTCCTGACTTTC. Translated, it gives CSTSRAGGGGADSGANVLTF. The whole variable domain, remainder taken from reference TRBV15 and TRBJ2-6, is DAMVIQNPRYQVTQFGKPVTLSCSQTLNHNVMYWYQQKSSQAPKLLFHYYDKDFNNEADTPDNFQSRRPNTSFCFLDIRSPGLGDTAMYLCSTSRAGGGGADSGANVLTFGAGSRLTVL.

This clonotype occurred many times. V is TRBV5-1 and J is TRBJ2-3; 14 bases match TRBD2. Unmatched junction bases numbered 4, after V lost 3 bases and J lost 4 bases. The CDR3 spans 16 residues. The germline CDR1 and CDR2 sequences are SGHRS and YFSETQ. In DNA, the CDR3 is TGCGCCAGCAGCTCCGGACTAGCGGGGGGAGCAGATACGCAGTATTTT. It specifies CASSSGLAGGADTQYF. Full variable domain (missing parts from reference TRBV5-1 and TRBJ2-3): KAGVTQTPRYLIKTRGQQVTLSCSPISGHRSVSWYQQTPGQGLQFLFEYFSETQRNKGNFPGRFSGRQFSNSRSEMNVSTLELGDSALYLCASSSGLAGGADTQYFGPGTRLTVL.

This clonotype was seen many times. The rearrangement links TRBV6-1 to TRBJ1-2; 10 positions agree with TRBD1. With V trimmed by 6 bases and J by 7 bases, 5 bases remained unmatched. Germline V gene data show CDR1 as MNHNS and CDR2 as SASEGT. This CDR3 spans 13 amino acids. CDR3 sequence reads: CASSWDRGAGYTF. The CDR3 nucleotides are TGTGCCAGCAGCTGGGACAGGGGCGCTGGCTACACCTTC.

This clonotype was seen at least ten times. The chain links TRBV18 to TRBJ2-7; 12 positions match TRBD1. CDR1 is KGHSH, CDR2 LQKENI, per germline. Trimming removed 3 bases from V and 4 bases from J; junction bases left unmatched: 4. The CDR3 spans 15 residues. The CDR3 DNA sequence: TGTGCCAGCTCACCGGGACAGGGGGCCTTTTACGAGCAGTACTTC. This codes for CASSPGQGAFYEQYF.